The source of this T cell receptor (beta chain) is a study of cytomegalovirus exposure and HLA in healthy donors. Study-wide findings and caveats: Segments of the TCR beta V type were, in most cases, productive about 87% or about 30% of the time in an earlier analysis. HLA restriction was apparent for most CMV-associated TCR beta chains in a later analysis. As a later analysis showed, a missense DCLRE1C variant was linked to trimming of TCR beta V- and J-genes.

This PCR relied on a set of 60 Vbeta primers and 13 Jbeta primers. Sequencing was performed with immunoSEQ multiplex PCR; in TCRdb, only in-frame clones are kept and a portion is missing. Of about 82,000 clones in the sample, 63% were seen once. Turning to this clone: Its antigen is still unknown.

Trimming took 0 bases from V and 5 from J; bases not matched to a gene: 7. The germline CDR1 and CDR2 sequences are SGHNT and YYREEE (reference sequence). The CDR3 consists of 16 residues. V gene TRBV5-4 combines with J gene TRBJ2-7, with 11 bases identical to TRBD2. The TCR was taken from a woman aged 40-49 years in good health and CMV-seropositive. The source material was PBMCs. CDR3 coding DNA: TGTGCCAGCAGCTTGGTTGGGCTAGCGGGAGGTCACGAGCAGTACTTC. This sequence encodes CASSLVGLAGGHEQYF. The complete variable domain, with remaining parts taken from reference TRBV5-4 and TRBJ2-7, reads ETGVTQSPTHLIKTRGQQVTLRCSSQSGHNTVSWYQQALGQGPQFIFQYYREEENGRGNFPPRFSGLQFPNYSSELNVNALELDDSALYLCASSLVGLAGGHEQYFGPGTRLTVT.